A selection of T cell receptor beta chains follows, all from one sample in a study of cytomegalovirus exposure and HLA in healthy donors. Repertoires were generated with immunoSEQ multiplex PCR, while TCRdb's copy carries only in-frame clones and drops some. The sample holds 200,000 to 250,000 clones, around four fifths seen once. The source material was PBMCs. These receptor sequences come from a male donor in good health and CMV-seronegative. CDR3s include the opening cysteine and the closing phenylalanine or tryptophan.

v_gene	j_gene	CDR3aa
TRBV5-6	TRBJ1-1	CASSLGRAVNTEAFF
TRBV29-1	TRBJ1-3	CSVSTAQGGNTIYF
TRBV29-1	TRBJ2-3	CSVGGGQGQPADTQYF
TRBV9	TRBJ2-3	CASSVLAGYPDTQYF
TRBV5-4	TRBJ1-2	CASSAGQNYGYTF
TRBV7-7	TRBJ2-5	CASSQGEGGHWEETQYF
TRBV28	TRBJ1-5	CASSSPGLNQPQHF
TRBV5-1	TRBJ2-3	CASSLGSGHSTDTQYF
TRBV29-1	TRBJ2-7	CSVRGPGLAYEQYF
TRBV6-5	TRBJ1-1	CASSFGQGTEAFF
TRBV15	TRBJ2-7	CATSREAAYEQYF
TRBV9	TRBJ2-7	CASSVGGVPYEQYF
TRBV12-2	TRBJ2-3	CASRPPVAGWTDTQYF
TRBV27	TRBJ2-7	CASSFLAGTGYEQYF
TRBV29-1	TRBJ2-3	CSVPSGLAGIGTDTQYF
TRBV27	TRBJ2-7	CASSYSGVYEQYF
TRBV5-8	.	CASSTRDSPYEQYF
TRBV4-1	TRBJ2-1	CASSQDSYSYNEQFF
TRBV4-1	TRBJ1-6	CASSQGRVDSPLHF
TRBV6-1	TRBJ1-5	CASNENSNQPQHF
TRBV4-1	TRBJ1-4	CASSQDRGYEKLFF
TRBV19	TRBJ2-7	CASSKSGRIEAEQYF
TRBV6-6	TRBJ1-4	CASSYGSHNEKLFF
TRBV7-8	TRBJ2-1	CASSPWDSYNEQFF
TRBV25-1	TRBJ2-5	CASSRDSQETQYF
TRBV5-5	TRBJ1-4	CASSLGPGQIGEKLFF
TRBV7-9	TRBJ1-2	CASSSADRLYGYTF
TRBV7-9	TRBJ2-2	CASSLLGAGPTGELFF